The clone carrying this T cell receptor (beta chain) was detected many times. TCRdb recomputed calls from the RACE reads with MiXCR, one row per CDR3 protein. Among 50,000 to 60,000 distinct CDR3 sequences, 9.5% to 15% were seen once, and the ten largest hold 2% to 3%. This record comes from a study of human T cells and chemical hapten exposure. This sample's time point: patch test 3, about 24 weeks after DPC sensitization. Treatment of the sample: therapeutic diphenylcyclopropenone sensitization with weekly scalp DPC. Researchers sampled blood before each patch test went on. Trimming left V 4 bases short and J 6 bases short, with 13 bases between. Germline V CDR1 and CDR2: SGHTA, FQGNSA. The CDR3 is 13 residues long.

This material consisted of whole blood, taken in connection with sensitization to the hapten diphenylcyclopropenone (DPC). The TCR sequence derives from a man aged 25-45 years with alopecia areata. Some clones in this sample may be carry-over from other donors' samples. The chain recombines TRBV7-2 with TRBJ2-7; a possible D gene is TRBD2 (6 bases). CDR3 residues: CASSSPSSAEQYF. In nucleotides, the CDR3 is TGTGCCAGCAGCTCGCCTTCTAGCGCCGAGCAGTACTTC.